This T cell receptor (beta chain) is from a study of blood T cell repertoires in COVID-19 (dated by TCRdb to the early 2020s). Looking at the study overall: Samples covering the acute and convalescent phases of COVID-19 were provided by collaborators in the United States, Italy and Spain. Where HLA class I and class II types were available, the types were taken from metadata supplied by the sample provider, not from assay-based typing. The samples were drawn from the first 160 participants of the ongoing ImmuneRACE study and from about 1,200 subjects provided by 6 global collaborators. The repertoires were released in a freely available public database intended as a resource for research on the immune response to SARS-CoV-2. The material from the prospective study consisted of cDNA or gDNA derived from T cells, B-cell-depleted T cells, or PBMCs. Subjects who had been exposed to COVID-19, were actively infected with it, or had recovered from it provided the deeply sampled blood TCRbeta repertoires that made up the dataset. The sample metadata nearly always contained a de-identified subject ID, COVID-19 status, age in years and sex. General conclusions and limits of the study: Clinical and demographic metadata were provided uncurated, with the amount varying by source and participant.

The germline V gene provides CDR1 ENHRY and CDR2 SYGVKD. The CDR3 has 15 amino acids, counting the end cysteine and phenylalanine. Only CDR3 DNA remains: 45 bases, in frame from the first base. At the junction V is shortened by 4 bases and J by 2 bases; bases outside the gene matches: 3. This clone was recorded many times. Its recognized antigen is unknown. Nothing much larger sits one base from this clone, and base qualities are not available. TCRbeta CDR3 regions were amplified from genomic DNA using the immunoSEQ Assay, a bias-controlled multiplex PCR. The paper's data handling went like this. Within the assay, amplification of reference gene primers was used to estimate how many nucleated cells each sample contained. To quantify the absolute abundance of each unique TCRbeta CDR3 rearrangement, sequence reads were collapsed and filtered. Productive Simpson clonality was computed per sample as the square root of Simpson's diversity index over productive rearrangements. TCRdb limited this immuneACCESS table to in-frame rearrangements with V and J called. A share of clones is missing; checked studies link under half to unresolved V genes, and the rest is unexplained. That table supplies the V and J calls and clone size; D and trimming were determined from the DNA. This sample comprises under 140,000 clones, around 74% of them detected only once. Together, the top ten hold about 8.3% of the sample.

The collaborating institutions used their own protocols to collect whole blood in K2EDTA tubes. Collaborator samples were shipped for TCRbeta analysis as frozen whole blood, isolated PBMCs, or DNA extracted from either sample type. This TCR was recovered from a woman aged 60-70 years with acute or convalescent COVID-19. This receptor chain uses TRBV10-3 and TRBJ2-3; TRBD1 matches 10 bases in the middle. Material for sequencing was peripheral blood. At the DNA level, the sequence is TGTGCCATCAGTGGACAGGGGGCAGACACAGATACGCAGTATTTT. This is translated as CAISGQGADTDTQYF.